The source of this T cell receptor beta chain is a study of OX40 agonist ivuxolimab in advanced cancers. Background for the entire study: Ivuxolimab, which targeted the costimulatory receptor OX40 (CD134), was an agonistic, fully human IgG2 monoclonal antibody. Intravenous ivuxolimab was administered to patients every 2 weeks at six dose levels: 0.01, 0.1, 0.3, 1.5, 3 and 10 mg/kg. Of the approximately 54 dose-escalation patients, hepatocellular carcinoma was present in around 20, melanoma in around 15, renal cell carcinoma in 9 and head and neck cancer in 9. In the dose-escalation cohort, roughly 80% of patients were male, and the mean age was approximately 60 years, with a range of about 20 to 90. Prior anti-PD-1, anti-PD-L1 or anti-CTLA-4 therapy was permitted, and checkpoint inhibitors had been received by around 40% of dose-escalation patients. Partial responses occurred in three dose-escalation patients: two with cutaneous melanoma and one with hepatocellular carcinoma. Peripheral TCRbeta sequencing aimed to test whether ivuxolimab altered TCR sequence diversity and caused clonal T-cell expansion. The paper describes the monotherapy dose-escalation part (N of about 50 patients) of the phase I trial of ivuxolimab. The investigation overall reported the following: Clonal expansion of both CD4+ and CD8+ blood T cells was observed from baseline to week 6 at doses 0.1 to 3.0 mg/kg. Which antigens the clonally expanded peripheral T cells were specific for was not determined. Low levels of normalized T-cell clonal expansion were also shown by some nonresponding patients. In the 0.1-3.0 mg/kg groups, partial responders had among the lowest normalized peripheral clonal expansion, particularly in CD8+ T cells. On average, CD8+ T cells showed more expanded clones than CD4+ T cells after ivuxolimab.

CDR1 and CDR2 (MNHEY, SMNVEV) derive from the germline V gene (reference sequence). Inclusive of the bounding cysteine and phenylalanine, the CDR3 is 15 residues long. Just the 45-base CDR3 DNA is kept, in frame starting at base 1. At the junction V is shortened by 5 bases and J by 5 bases; bases outside the gene matches: 8. To sequence the TCRbeta CDR3 region, genomic DNA was isolated from the sorted cells. TCRbeta CDR3 regions were sequenced using the immunoSEQ Assay. The immuneACCESS repertoire file appears here via TCRdb, limited to in-frame rearrangements. These files lack a portion of the clones; in checked studies, under half of the deficit traces to unresolved V genes, and the cause of the others is not known. Here the sample has around 53,000 clones; 88% occur a single time. The ten biggest clones cover under 8% of the sample. On this clone itself: Its antigen remains undetermined. Base quality data are lacking; no much larger clone is found one base away.

The trial excluded patients who had a history of autoimmune disease or were on systemic immunosuppression. Peripheral blood for TCR sequencing was collected from all dose cohorts at baseline, on cycle 4 day 1, and on cycle 7 day 1. The samples were drawn from a first-in-human, open-label, multicenter phase I dose-escalation trial of ivuxolimab. Adults with locally advanced or metastatic melanoma, renal cell carcinoma, hepatocellular carcinoma or head and neck squamous cell carcinoma were enrolled in the trial. Before TCR sequencing, CD4+ T cells and CD8+ T cells were sorted from peripheral blood as separate populations.

The receptor's source is an adult with an advanced solid tumor such as melanoma, head and neck, liver or kidney cancer. The sequence is built from TRBV27 and TRBJ2-5, with 10 bases aligning to TRBD1. The sequenced sample was CD4+ or CD8+ T cells sorted from blood, obtained in a trial of the OX40 agonist ivuxolimab. CDR3 protein: CASSKDRGLGETQYF. The nucleotide sequence reads TGTGCCAGCAGTAAAGACAGGGGGCTGGGGGAGACCCAGTACTTC.